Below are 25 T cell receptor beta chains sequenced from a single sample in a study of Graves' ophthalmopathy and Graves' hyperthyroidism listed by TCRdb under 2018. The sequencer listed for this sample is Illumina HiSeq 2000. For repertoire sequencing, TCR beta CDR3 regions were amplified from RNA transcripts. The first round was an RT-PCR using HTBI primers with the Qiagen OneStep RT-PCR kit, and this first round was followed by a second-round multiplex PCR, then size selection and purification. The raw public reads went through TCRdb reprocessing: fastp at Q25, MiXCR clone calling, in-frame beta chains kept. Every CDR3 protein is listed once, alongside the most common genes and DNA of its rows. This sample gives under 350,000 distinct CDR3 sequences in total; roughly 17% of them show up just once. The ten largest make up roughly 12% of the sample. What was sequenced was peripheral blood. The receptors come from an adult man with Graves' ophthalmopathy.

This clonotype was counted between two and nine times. Here the CDR3 reads CASSPGTGTDEQYF. DNA of the CDR3: TGCGCCAGCAGCCCTGGGACAGGGACGGACGAGCAGTACTTC. This chain uses TRBV5-1 with TRBJ2-7; 9 nucleotides align to TRBD1. Germline lookup yields CDR1 SGHRS and CDR2 YFSETQ. V was pared by 4 bases and J by 5 bases, with 7 bases of the junction left unmatched. The CDR3 loop spans 14 amino acids.

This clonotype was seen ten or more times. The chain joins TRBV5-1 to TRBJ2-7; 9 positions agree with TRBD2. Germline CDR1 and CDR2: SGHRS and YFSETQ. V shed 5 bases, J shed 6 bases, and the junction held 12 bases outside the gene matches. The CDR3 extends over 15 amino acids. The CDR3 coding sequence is TGCGCCAGCAGGGGAGCGGGAGGACCGGAGAGCGAGCAGTACTTC. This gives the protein CASRGAGGPESEQYF.

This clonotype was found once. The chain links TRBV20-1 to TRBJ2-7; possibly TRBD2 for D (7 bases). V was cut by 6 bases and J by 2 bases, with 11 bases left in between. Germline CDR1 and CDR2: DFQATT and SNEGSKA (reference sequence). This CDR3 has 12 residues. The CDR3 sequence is CSARGLPYEQYF. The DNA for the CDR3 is TGCAGTGCCAGGGGACTACCCTACGAGCAGTACTTC.

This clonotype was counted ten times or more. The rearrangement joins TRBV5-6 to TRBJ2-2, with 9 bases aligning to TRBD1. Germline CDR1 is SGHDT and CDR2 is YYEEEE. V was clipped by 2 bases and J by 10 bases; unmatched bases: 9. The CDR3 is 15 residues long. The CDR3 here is CASSFGQGSGEELFF. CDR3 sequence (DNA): TGTGCCAGCAGCTTTGGACAGGGGAGCGGGGAGGAGCTGTTTTTT.

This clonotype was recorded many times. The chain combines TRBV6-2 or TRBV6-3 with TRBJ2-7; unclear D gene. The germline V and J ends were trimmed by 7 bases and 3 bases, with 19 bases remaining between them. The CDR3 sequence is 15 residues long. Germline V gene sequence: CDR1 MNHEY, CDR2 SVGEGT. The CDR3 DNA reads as TGTGCCAGCATTTTACGTCCGGGTGCCCACTACGAGCAGTACTTC. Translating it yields CASILRPGAHYEQYF.

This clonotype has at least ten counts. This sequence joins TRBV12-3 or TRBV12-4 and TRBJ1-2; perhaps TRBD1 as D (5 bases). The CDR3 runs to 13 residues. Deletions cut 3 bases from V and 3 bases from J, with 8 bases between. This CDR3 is CASSFRDHYGYTF. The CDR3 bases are TGTGCCAGCAGTTTTCGGGACCACTATGGCTACACCTTC.

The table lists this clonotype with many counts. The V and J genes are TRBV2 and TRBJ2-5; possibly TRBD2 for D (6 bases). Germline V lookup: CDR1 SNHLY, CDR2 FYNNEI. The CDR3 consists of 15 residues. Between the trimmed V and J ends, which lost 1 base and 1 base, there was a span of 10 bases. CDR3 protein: CASSEVLGGQETQYF. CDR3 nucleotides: TGTGCCAGCAGTGAAGTCCTGGGGGGCCAAGAGACCCAGTACTTC.

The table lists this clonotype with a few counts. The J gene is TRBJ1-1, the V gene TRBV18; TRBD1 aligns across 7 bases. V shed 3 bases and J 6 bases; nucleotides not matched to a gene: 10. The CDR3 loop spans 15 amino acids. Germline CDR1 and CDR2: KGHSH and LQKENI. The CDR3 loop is CASSPPAKGASEAFF. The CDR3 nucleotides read TGTGCCAGCTCACCCCCGGCCAAGGGGGCCTCTGAAGCTTTCTTT. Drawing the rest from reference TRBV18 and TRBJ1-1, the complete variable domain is NAGVMQNPRHLVRRRGQEARLRCSPMKGHSHVYWYRQLPEEGLKFMVYLQKENIIDESGMPKERFSAEFPKEGPSILRIQQVVRGDSAAYFCASSPPAKGASEAFFGQGTRLTVV.

The CDR3 bases are TGTGCCAGCAGCTTCGGCAGTGTCCAGTACTTC. Protein: CASSFGSVQYF. This rearrangement joins TRBV12-3 or TRBV12-4 to TRBJ2-7; D call uncertain. The CDR3 loop spans 11 amino acids. V lost 6 bases and J lost 10, with 13 bases in between.

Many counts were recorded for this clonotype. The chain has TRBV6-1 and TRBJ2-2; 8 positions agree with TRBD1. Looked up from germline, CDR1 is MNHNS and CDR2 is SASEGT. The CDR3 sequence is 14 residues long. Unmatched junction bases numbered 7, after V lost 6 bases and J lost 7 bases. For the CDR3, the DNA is TGTGCCAGCAGACGCCAGGGGGCTAACGGGGAGCTGTTTTTT. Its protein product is CASRRQGANGELFF.

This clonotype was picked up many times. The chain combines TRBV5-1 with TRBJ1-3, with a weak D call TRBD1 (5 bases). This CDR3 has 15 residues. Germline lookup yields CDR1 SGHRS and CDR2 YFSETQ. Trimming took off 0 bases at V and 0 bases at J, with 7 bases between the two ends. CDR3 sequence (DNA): TGCGCCAGCAGCTTGGACAGGAGCTCTGGAAACACCATATATTTT. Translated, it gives CASSLDRSSGNTIYF.

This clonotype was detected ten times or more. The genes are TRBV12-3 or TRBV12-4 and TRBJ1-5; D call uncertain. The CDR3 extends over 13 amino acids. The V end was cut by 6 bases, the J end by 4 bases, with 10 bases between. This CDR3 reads CASRRSPNQPQHF. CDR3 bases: TGTGCCAGCAGGCGAAGTCCAAATCAGCCCCAGCATTTT.

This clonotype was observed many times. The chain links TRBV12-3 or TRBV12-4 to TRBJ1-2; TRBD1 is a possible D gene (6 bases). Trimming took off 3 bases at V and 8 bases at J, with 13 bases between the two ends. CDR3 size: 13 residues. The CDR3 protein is CASSFPGTQGYTF. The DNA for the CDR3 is TGTGCCAGCAGTTTTCCGGGGACACAGGGCTACACCTTC.

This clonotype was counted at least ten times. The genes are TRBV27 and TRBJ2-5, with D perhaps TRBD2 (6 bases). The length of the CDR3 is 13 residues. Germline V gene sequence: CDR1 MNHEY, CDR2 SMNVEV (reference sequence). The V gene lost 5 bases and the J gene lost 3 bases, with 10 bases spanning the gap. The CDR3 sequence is CASSTSRKETQYF. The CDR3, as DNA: TGTGCCAGCAGTACTAGCAGGAAAGAGACCCAGTACTTC.

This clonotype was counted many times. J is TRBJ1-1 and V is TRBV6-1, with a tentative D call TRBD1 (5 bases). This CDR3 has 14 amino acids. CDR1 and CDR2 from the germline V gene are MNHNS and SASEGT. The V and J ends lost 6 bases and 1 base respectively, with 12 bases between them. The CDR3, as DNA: TGTGCCAGCAGCCCCAGGGCAAGGAACACTGAAGCTTTCTTT. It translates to CASSPRARNTEAFF.

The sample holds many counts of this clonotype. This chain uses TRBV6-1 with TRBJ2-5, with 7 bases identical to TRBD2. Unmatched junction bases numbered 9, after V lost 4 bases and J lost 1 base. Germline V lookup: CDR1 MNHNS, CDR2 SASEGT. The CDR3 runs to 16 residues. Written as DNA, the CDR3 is TGTGCCAGCAGTGTTTGGGAGGGATTGGTCCAAGAGACCCAGTACTTC. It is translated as CASSVWEGLVQETQYF.

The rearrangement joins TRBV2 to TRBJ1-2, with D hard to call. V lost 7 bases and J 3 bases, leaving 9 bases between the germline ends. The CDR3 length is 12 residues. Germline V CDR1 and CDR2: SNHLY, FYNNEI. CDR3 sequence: CASNRNHYGYTF. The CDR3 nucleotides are TGTGCCAGCAACCGCAATCACTATGGCTACACCTTC.

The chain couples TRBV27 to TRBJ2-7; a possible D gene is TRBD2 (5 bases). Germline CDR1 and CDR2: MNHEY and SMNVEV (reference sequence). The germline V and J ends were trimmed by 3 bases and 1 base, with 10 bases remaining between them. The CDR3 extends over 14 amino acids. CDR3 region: CASSFSGVSYEQYF. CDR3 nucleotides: TGTGCCAGCAGTTTCTCCGGGGTGTCCTACGAGCAGTACTTC.

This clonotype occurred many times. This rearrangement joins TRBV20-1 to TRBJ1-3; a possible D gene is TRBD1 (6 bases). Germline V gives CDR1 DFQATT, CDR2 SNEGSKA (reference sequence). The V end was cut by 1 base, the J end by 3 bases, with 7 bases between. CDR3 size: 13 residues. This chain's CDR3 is CSARGTDGNTIYF. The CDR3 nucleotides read TGCAGTGCTAGAGGGACAGATGGAAACACCATATATTTT.

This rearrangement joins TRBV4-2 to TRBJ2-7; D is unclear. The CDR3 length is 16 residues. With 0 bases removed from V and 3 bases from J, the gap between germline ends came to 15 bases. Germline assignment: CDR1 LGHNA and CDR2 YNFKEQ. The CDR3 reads CASSQEKGYTLYEQYF. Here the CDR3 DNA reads TGTGCCAGCAGCCAAGAGAAGGGCTACACTCTCTACGAGCAGTACTTC.

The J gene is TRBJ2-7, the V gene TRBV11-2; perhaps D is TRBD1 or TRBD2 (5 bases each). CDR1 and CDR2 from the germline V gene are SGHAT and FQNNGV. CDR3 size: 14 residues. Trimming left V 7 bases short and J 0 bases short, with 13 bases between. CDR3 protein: CASNRGGSSYEQYF. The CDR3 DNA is TGTGCCAGCAATCGGGGCGGAAGCTCCTACGAGCAGTACTTC.

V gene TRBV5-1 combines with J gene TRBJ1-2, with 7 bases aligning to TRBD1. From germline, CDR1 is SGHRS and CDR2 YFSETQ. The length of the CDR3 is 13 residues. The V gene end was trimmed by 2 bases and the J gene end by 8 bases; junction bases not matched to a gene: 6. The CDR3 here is CASSLQGINGYTF. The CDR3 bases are TGCGCCAGCAGCTTACAGGGGATTAACGGCTACACCTTC.

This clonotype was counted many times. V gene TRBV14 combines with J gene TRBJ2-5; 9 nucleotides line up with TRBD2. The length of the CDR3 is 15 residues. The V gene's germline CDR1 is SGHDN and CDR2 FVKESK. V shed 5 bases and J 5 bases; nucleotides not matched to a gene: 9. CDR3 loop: CASSSRLAARETQYF. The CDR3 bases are TGTGCCAGCAGCTCGCGACTAGCGGCGAGGGAGACCCAGTACTTC.

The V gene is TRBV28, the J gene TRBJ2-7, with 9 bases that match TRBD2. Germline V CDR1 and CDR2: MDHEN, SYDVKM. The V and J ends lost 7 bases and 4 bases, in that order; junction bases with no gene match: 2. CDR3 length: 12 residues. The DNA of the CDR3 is TGTGCCAGCACTAGCGGGATATACGAGCAGTACTTC. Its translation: CASTSGIYEQYF.

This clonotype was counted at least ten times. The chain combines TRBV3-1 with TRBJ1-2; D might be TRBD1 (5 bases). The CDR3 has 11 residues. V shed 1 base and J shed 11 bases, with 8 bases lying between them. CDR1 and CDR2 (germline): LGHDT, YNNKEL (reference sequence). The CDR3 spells CASSQGGRYTF. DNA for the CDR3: TGTGCCAGCAGCCAAGGGGGCCGGTACACCTTC.